This T cell receptor (beta chain) was retrieved from a study of cytomegalovirus exposure and HLA in healthy donors. General study findings and limits: Roughly uniform sequencing depth across donors was assumed, possibly incorrectly. A later analysis showed HLA-associated TCR beta chains outstripping equally common others in clonal expansion.

Those who donated were healthy bone marrow donors. Regarding this clone: Its antigen remains unknown.

The J segment lost 7 bases and the V segment lost 0 bases, leaving 5 bases of the junction unmatched. The CDR3 runs to 15 residues. Germline V CDR1 and CDR2: SGHRS, YFSETQ. A multiplex PCR was run with 60 Vbeta primers and 13 Jbeta primers. Data came from immunoSEQ multiplex PCR; TCRdb stores just in-frame clones and leaves some out. The table lists under 200,000 clones. Sequencing was done on a sample of PBMCs. The rearrangement uses TRBV5-1 and TRBJ2-2, with 8 bases aligning to TRBD2. This TCR came from a young woman in good health and CMV-seropositive. CDR3 sequence reads: CASSLGSGSGGELFF. CDR3 sequence (DNA): TGCGCCAGCAGCTTGGGGAGCGGGAGTGGCGGGGAGCTGTTTTTT.